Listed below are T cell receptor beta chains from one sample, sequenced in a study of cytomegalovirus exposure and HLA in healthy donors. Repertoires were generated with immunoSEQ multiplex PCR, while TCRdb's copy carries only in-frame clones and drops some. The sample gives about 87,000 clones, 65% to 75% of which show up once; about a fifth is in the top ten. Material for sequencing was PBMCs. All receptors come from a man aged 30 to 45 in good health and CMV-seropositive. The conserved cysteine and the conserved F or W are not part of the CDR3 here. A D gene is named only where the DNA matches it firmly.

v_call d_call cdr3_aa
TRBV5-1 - ASSLAGAGNQPQH
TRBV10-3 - AISAGGDYGYT
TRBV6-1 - ASSEWPSGQAGNTIY
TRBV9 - ASEPISLGVGVNEQF
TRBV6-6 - ASTPLGDSETQY
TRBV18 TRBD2 ASSPLAVYYNEQF
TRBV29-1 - SAKGGARTGELF
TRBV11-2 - ASSSYREIYEQY
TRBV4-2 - ASSQDLTVNQPQH
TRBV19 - ASSINRDNDYGYT
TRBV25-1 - ASSSSGYEQY
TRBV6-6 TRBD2 ASTSPGTRDLDEQF
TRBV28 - ASSLIAVTHEQY
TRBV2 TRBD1 ASSSDRESSPLH
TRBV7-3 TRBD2 ASSPQGLGGRTDTQY
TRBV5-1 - ASRDGWDTEAF
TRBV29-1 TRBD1 SVPGTAEAF
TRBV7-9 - ASSLRTTRNYEQY
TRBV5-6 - ASSLIGEEAF
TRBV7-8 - ASSPIGSNQPQH
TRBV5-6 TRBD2 ASSPKNLGGVYEQY
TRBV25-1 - ASSELVPGNTIY
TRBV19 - ASSIILEQSQH
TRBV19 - ASSIGEPQH
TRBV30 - AWSVTGNYGYP
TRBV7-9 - ASSPGRQNNEQF
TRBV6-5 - ASSYSISGFGYT
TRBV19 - ASTPDLRATEAF
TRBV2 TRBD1 ASSSPGQGAGNEKLF
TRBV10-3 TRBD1 AILDRANTEAF
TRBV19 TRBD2 ASSRTSGTDTQY
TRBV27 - ASSTRSSGNTIY
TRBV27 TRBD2 ASSLYGRGGRSTDTQY
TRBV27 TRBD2 ASSSRLAANEQF
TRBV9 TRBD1 ASSSRDRGLHGYT
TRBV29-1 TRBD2 SVGVSGSPGEQF
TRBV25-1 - ASSGPGGARETQY
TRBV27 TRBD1 ASSLRQGARYEQY
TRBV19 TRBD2 ASSIGGLAGVVSTDTQY
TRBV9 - ASSTIFGAEAF
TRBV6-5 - ASSSTRGYDTEAF
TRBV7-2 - ASSTGQLTEAF
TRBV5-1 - ASSLAGEWNEQF
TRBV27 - ASRGAMGTEAF
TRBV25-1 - ASSEYGQLNEKLF
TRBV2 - ASSEGTDEVTEAF
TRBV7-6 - ASSTSPGELF
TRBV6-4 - ASSESAGGVDSPLH
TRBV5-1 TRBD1 ASSPGQGADTQY
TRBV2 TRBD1 ASSWGQGNTEAF
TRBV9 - ASSDSGLGGCQPQH
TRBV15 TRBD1 ATSRGDRLNTEAF